This paragraph reports one T cell receptor beta chain. What it binds is unknown. The data derive from a study of shared clonotypes between healthy human individuals. Overall study results and limits: Naive CD4 clonotypes overlapped across several donors at 4.5% to 5.5%.

CDR3 size: 17 residues. How the authors handled the data: Junction-only sequences produced by ImmunoSEQ had no quality scores, so filtering differed. This table comes from immunoSEQ multiplex PCR, and its TCRdb copy is limited to in-frame clones, with some not included. Clonal size and the V and J genes are those of that table, whereas D and trimming came from the DNA. The sample holds 2,500,000 or so clones, roughly 92% seen once. Sequencing input: naive CD4+ T cells from PBMCs. This sample's subset: CD45RA+ positively selected. J is TRBJ1-3 and V is TRBV21-1; TRBD1 reflects the table's D call only, with no check against the DNA. TRBV21-1 is deemed a pseudogene. This sequence was found in a man in his late teens or twenties in good health. Some clones in this sample may be carry-over from other donors' samples. The CDR3: CASKGDSVSCRGNTIYF. CDR3 nucleotides: TGTGCCAGCAAAGGGGACAGTGTCTCGTGTCGTGGGAACACCATATATTTT.